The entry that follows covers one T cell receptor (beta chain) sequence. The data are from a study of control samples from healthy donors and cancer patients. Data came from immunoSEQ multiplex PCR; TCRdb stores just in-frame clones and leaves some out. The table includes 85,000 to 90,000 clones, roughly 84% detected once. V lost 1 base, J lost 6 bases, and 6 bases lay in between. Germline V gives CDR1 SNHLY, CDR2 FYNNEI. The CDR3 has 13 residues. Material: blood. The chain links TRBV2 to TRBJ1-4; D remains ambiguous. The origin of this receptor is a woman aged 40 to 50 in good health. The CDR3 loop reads CASSEGGYEKLFF. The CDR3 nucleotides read TGTGCCAGCAGTGAAGGAGGGTATGAAAAACTGTTTTTT.